Listed here are 30 T cell receptor beta chains from one sample, sequenced in a study of beta chain features in type 1 diabetes. The study reverse transcribed the entire isolated RNA, so it sequenced expressed TCRB transcripts. Generated by immunoSEQ multiplex PCR, the TCRdb table keeps only in-frame clones and is missing some. The sample holds under 200,000 clones, about 9.8% seen once. Specimen: central memory CD4+ T cells from blood. Every receptor here comes from a woman under 30 in good health.

This chain links TRBV4-3 with TRBJ2-5; 10 positions agree with TRBD2. The germline V gene encodes CDR1 LGHNA and CDR2 YSLEER. The J segment lost 5 bases and the V segment lost 0 bases, leaving 6 bases of the junction unmatched. The CDR3 length is 16 residues. The CDR3 DNA reads TGCGCCAGCAGCCAAGAAGCGCTAGCGGGAGTGGAGACCCAGTACTTC. It encodes CASSQEALAGVETQYF.

V usage is TRBV5-1 and J usage is TRBJ2-3, with D possibly matching TRBD2 (6 bases). The germline gives CDR1 SGHRS, CDR2 YFSETQ. CDR3 length: 15 amino acids. The V gene lost 4 bases and the J gene lost 4 bases, with 16 bases spanning the gap. The CDR3 sequence: CASSPGGGVADTQYF. The CDR3 DNA reads TGCGCCAGCAGCCCGGGTGGAGGGGTAGCAGATACGCAGTATTTT.

The table lists this clone with a few counts. V is TRBV5-1 and J is TRBJ1-5; tentative D call: TRBD1 (6 bases). This CDR3 spans 14 amino acids. V gave up 4 bases and J gave up 5 bases, with 13 bases separating them. Per the germline V gene, CDR1 is SGHRS and CDR2 is YFSETQ. The CDR3 reads CASSLRGGDQPQHF. CDR3 nucleotide sequence: TGCGCCAGCAGCCTCAGGGGTGGGGATCAGCCCCAGCATTTT.

Concerning this clone: The sample contains more than one DNA sequence encoding this CDR3. The chain couples TRBV5-1 to TRBJ2-5; D is possibly TRBD2 (5 bases). Trimming shortened V by 2 bases and J by 1 base, and 12 bases separated the two germline ends. In germline, CDR1 is SGHRS, CDR2 YFSETQ. The CDR3 loop spans 15 amino acids. The CDR3, as DNA: TGCGCCAGCAGCTTCACTCCGGGAAGCCAAGAGACCCAGTACTTC. This sequence encodes CASSFTPGSQETQYF.

The CDR3 sequence is CASSSLSTPQETQYF. CDR3 nucleotide sequence: TGTGCCAGCAGTTCCCTTTCGACTCCCCAAGAGACCCAGTACTTC. V and J are TRBV28 and TRBJ2-5; no clear D gene. CDR3 length: 15 amino acids. V dropped 4 bases and J dropped 1 base, with 13 bases sitting between them. In germline, CDR1 is MDHEN, CDR2 SYDVKM.

This clone came up a few times. The chain carries TRBV2 and TRBJ2-2, with 14 bases matching TRBD2. Unmatched junction bases numbered 2, after V lost 6 bases and J lost 5 bases. CDR1 is SNHLY and CDR2 is FYNNEI in the germline V gene. The CDR3 sequence is 15 residues long. The CDR3 sequence: CASRGLAGDTGELFF. CDR3 in DNA: TGTGCCAGCAGGGGACTAGCGGGAGATACCGGGGAGCTGTTTTTT.

This clone was recorded many times. The chain combines TRBV7-9 with TRBJ1-1, with 7 bases identical to TRBD1. Germline V gives CDR1 SEHNR, CDR2 FQNEAQ (reference sequence). J was trimmed by 7 bases and V by 5 bases; bases with no gene match: 7. The CDR3 contains 13 residues. The CDR3 sequence is CASSKGAVGEAFF. CDR3 sequence (DNA): TGTGCCAGCAGCAAGGGGGCCGTGGGTGAAGCTTTCTTT.

The sample holds a few counts of this clone. CDR3 region: CATSREDSGLYEQYF. CDR3 DNA sequence: TGTGCCACCAGCAGAGAGGATAGCGGGTTATACGAGCAGTACTTC. The chain combines TRBV15 with TRBJ2-7; TRBD2 matches at 7 bases. CDR1 and CDR2 from the germline V gene are LNHNV and YYDKDF (reference sequence). Trimming removed 0 bases from V and 4 bases from J; junction bases left unmatched: 6. The length of the CDR3 is 15 residues.

This clone was found a few times. J is TRBJ2-3 and V is TRBV7-2; D gene ambiguous. The V gene's germline CDR1 is SGHTA and CDR2 FQGNSA. V shed 5 bases and J shed 4 bases, with 10 bases lying between them. The CDR3 loop spans 13 amino acids. In nucleotides, the CDR3 is TGTGCCAGCAGCCCTATGCTAGCAGATACGCAGTATTTT. Protein: CASSPMLADTQYF.

This chain links TRBV19 with TRBJ2-1, with 8 bases fitting TRBD1. V lost 5 bases to trimming and J lost 7 bases; unmatched junction nucleotides: 10. This CDR3 has 15 residues. Germline V gives CDR1 LNHDA, CDR2 SQIVND (reference sequence). CDR3 DNA: TGTGCCAGTAGTTCCCCGGGACAGGTTAGGAATGAGCAGTTCTTC. It translates to CASSSPGQVRNEQFF.

The J gene is TRBJ2-5, the V gene TRBV27; TRBD1 matches at 9 bases. CDR3 length: 15 amino acids. CDR1 is MNHEY and CDR2 is SMNVEV in the germline V gene (reference sequence). J was trimmed by 6 bases and V by 8 bases; bases with no gene match: 13. DNA of the CDR3: TGTGCCAGCTCCGACAGGGGGGGAGGCATACAGACCCAGTACTTC. Its protein product is CASSDRGGGIQTQYF.

The genes are TRBV18 and TRBJ1-6; D remains unclear. Between the trimmed V and J ends, which lost 3 bases and 8 bases, there was a span of 8 bases. CDR1 and CDR2 from the germline V gene are KGHSH and LQKENI. This CDR3 region has 13 residues. CDR3 protein: CASSPSTDSPLHF. For the CDR3, the DNA is TGTGCCAGCTCACCCAGCACAGATTCACCCCTCCACTTT.

This clone appeared a few times. The chain links TRBV7-6 to TRBJ2-3; 8 nucleotides agree with TRBD2. This CDR3 comprises 15 residues. The V segment lost 6 bases and the J segment 0 bases; nucleotides outside the gene matches: 5. Germline CDR1 is SGHVS and CDR2 is FNYEAQ. CDR3 sequence: CASRVTSASTDTQYF. DNA of the CDR3: TGTGCCAGCAGGGTGACTAGCGCTAGCACAGATACGCAGTATTTT.

In DNA, the CDR3 is TGTGCCAGTAGTACCCAGCGCGGGCAGCTCGAGCAGTACTTC. Translating it yields CASSTQRGQLEQYF. V usage is TRBV19 and J usage is TRBJ2-5, with D tentatively TRBD2 (5 bases). The J call may be incorrect, as the DNA end agrees better with TRBJ2-7. Per the germline V gene, CDR1 is LNHDA and CDR2 is SQIVND (reference sequence). CDR3 length equals 14 residues.

This clone was found a few times. This sequence joins TRBV5-6 and TRBJ1-1; 7 nucleotides line up with TRBD1. After removal of 0 bases from V and 0 bases from J, the junction contained 2 bases not matched to a gene. Germline V lookup: CDR1 SGHDT, CDR2 YYEEEE. The CDR3 spans 15 residues. The CDR3 coding sequence is TGTGCCAGCAGCTTGGCCGGGACAGTGAACACTGAAGCTTTCTTT. Protein sequence: CASSLAGTVNTEAFF.

This clone has at least ten counts. The CDR3 protein is CAWTGHDNSPLHF. CDR3 coding DNA: TGTGCCTGGACGGGACATGATAATTCACCCCTCCACTTT. This chain uses TRBV30 with TRBJ1-6; perhaps TRBD1 as D (6 bases). Per germline, CDR1 GTSNPN and CDR2 SVGIG (reference sequence). V lost 4 bases and J lost 5, with 9 bases in between. This CDR3 has 13 residues.

The chain is built from TRBV5-5 and TRBJ1-2, with D tentatively TRBD1 (6 bases). The CDR3 is made up of 13 amino acids. Germline values: CDR1 SGHKS, CDR2 YYEKEE (reference sequence). Trimming left V 2 bases short and J 2 bases short, with 7 bases between. Here the CDR3 reads CASSFDRNYGYTF. The CDR3 coding sequence is TGTGCCAGCAGCTTCGACAGGAACTATGGCTACACCTTC.

This clone was detected many times. The CDR3 protein is CASSLISSGNTIYF. DNA of the CDR3: TGCGCCAGCAGCTTGATTTCTTCTGGAAACACCATATATTTT. The chain has TRBV5-1 and TRBJ1-3; D not resolved. Germline CDR1 SGHRS, CDR2 YFSETQ. V lost 1 base, J lost 1 base, and 6 bases lay in between. The length of the CDR3 is 14 residues. Filled out from reference TRBV5-1 and TRBJ1-3, the complete variable domain reads KAGVTQTPRYLIKTRGQQVTLSCSPISGHRSVSWYQQTPGQGLQFLFEYFSETQRNKGNFPGRFSGRQFSNSRSEMNVSTLELGDSALYLCASSLISSGNTIYFGEGSWLTVV.

The gene calls are TRBV5-4 and TRBJ1-4, with 7 bases aligning to TRBD1. In germline, CDR1 is SGHNT, CDR2 YYREEE (reference sequence). With 3 bases clipped from V and 7 bases from J, the junction kept 6 bases outside the gene matches. The CDR3 extends over 14 amino acids. For the CDR3, the DNA is TGTGCCAGCAGCTCAAGACAGGGTGGTGAAAAACTGTTTTTT. Protein sequence: CASSSRQGGEKLFF.

The genes are TRBV5-1 and TRBJ2-3; 9 bases align to TRBD2. The CDR3 is 15 residues long. V shed 0 bases and J 5 bases; nucleotides not matched to a gene: 4. Germline CDR1 and CDR2: SGHRS and YFSETQ. Here the CDR3 DNA reads TGCGCCAGCAGCTTGGTTATAGCGGGGGAAGATACGCAGTATTTT. Its translation is CASSLVIAGEDTQYF. Filled out from reference TRBV5-1 and TRBJ2-3, the complete variable domain reads KAGVTQTPRYLIKTRGQQVTLSCSPISGHRSVSWYQQTPGQGLQFLFEYFSETQRNKGNFPGRFSGRQFSNSRSEMNVSTLELGDSALYLCASSLVIAGEDTQYFGPGTRLTVL.

This clone was seen only a few times. The chain uses TRBV18 and TRBJ1-1; D perhaps matches TRBD1 (6 bases). Trimming removed 2 bases from V and 1 base from J, with 11 bases in between. The CDR3 runs 15 residues. Per the germline V gene, CDR1 is KGHSH and CDR2 is LQKENI. CDR3 nucleotides: TGTGCCAGCTCACCAGGACAGTCTGCGAACACTGAAGCTTTCTTT. It codes for CASSPGQSANTEAFF.

V usage is TRBV18 and J usage is TRBJ2-1, with D uncertain. Trimming pared 2 bases from V and 2 bases from J, leaving 16 bases between. CDR1 and CDR2 (germline): KGHSH, LQKENI. This CDR3 has 17 residues. CDR3 nucleotide sequence: TGTGCCAGCTCACCAATGGGTCAGCGACGGACCTACAATGAGCAGTTCTTC. It translates to CASSPMGQRRTYNEQFF.

This clone has more than one count but fewer than ten. This rearrangement joins TRBV5-4 to TRBJ1-5; 7 bases line up with TRBD1. The length of the CDR3 is 14 residues. Germline lookup yields CDR1 SGHNT and CDR2 YYREEE (reference sequence). The J segment lost 7 bases and the V segment lost 0 bases, leaving 4 bases of the junction unmatched. CDR3 DNA sequence: TGTGCCAGCAGCTTGGAGGGGGCAGGGCAGCCCCAGCATTTT. Protein: CASSLEGAGQPQHF.

Only a few counts were recorded for this clone. The chain uses TRBV30 and TRBJ2-7; 11 bases are shared with TRBD1. J gave up 6 bases and V 3 bases, and 10 bases lay outside the gene matches. The CDR3 consists of 15 residues. Germline CDR1 GTSNPN, CDR2 SVGIG (reference sequence). The CDR3 here is CAWSRGTGGKGEQYF. The CDR3, as DNA: TGTGCCTGGAGCAGAGGGACAGGGGGAAAGGGCGAGCAGTACTTC. Filled out from reference TRBV30 and TRBJ2-7, the complete variable domain reads SQTIHQWPATLVQPVGSPLSLECTVEGTSNPNLYWYRQAAGRGLQLLFYSVGIGQISSEVPQNLSASRPQDRQFILSSKKLLLSDSGFYLCAWSRGTGGKGEQYFGPGTRLTVT.

The chain uses TRBV2 and TRBJ1-5; unclear D gene. This CDR3 spans 14 amino acids. Trimming shortened V by 3 bases and J by 2 bases, and 8 bases separated the two germline ends. CDR1 is SNHLY, CDR2 FYNNEI, per germline. CDR3 in DNA: TGTGCCAGCAGTGAGATTCAGGGCAATCAGCCCCAGCATTTT. Its translation is CASSEIQGNQPQHF.

This clone appeared a few times. CDR3 in amino acids: CASRGQGTEAFF. The CDR3 coding sequence is TGTGCCAGCAGAGGACAGGGCACTGAAGCTTTCTTT. The chain has TRBV2 and TRBJ1-1; TRBD1 agrees at 8 bases. Per germline, CDR1 SNHLY and CDR2 FYNNEI. This CDR3 is 12 amino acids long. V was clipped by 6 bases and J by 4 bases; unmatched bases: 1.

The gene calls are TRBV7-2 and TRBJ2-3; 13 bases align to TRBD2. Germline trimming cut 4 bases from V and 8 bases from J; bases unmatched to any gene: 3. The CDR3 contains 14 residues. Germline-derived CDR1 and CDR2 are SGHTA and FQGNSA. For the CDR3, the DNA is TGTGCCAGCAGCTATGGGACTAGCGGGATTACGCAGTATTTT. Encoded protein: CASSYGTSGITQYF.

This clone turned up a few times. This chain connects TRBV7-2 to TRBJ2-5, with 9 positions matching TRBD2. The J segment lost 5 bases and the V segment lost 4 bases, leaving 8 bases of the junction unmatched. Per germline, CDR1 SGHTA and CDR2 FQGNSA. The CDR3 is 15 residues long. The CDR3 protein is CASSSGGGASETQYF. For the CDR3, the DNA is TGTGCCAGCAGCTCGGGCGGGGGGGCTTCGGAGACCCAGTACTTC. Drawing the rest from reference TRBV7-2 and TRBJ2-5, the complete variable domain is GAGVSQSPSNKVTEKGKDVELRCDPISGHTALYWYRQSLGQGLEFLIYFQGNSAPDKSGLPSDRFSAERTGGSVSTLTIQRTQQEDSAVYLCASSSGGGASETQYFGPGTRLLVL.

The chain joins TRBV9 to TRBJ2-3; D ambiguous. With 5 bases removed from V and 0 bases from J, the gap between germline ends came to 7 bases. Germline V gene lookup returns CDR1 SGDLS and CDR2 YYNGEE. The CDR3 contains 13 residues. For the CDR3, the DNA is TGTGCCAGCAGTACCCTAAGCACAGATACGCAGTATTTT. Translated: CASSTLSTDTQYF.

Concerning this clone: This CDR3 is also generated by other DNA sequences in the sample. The J gene is TRBJ2-1, the V gene TRBV7-9; D is unclear. Between the trimmed V and J ends, which lost 6 bases and 8 bases, there was a span of 8 bases. Germline-derived CDR1 and CDR2 are SEHNR and FQNEAQ (reference sequence). CDR3 length: 11 amino acids. CDR3 in DNA: TGTGCCAGCAGTCTTAATTATGAGCAGTTCTTC. This codes for CASSLNYEQFF.